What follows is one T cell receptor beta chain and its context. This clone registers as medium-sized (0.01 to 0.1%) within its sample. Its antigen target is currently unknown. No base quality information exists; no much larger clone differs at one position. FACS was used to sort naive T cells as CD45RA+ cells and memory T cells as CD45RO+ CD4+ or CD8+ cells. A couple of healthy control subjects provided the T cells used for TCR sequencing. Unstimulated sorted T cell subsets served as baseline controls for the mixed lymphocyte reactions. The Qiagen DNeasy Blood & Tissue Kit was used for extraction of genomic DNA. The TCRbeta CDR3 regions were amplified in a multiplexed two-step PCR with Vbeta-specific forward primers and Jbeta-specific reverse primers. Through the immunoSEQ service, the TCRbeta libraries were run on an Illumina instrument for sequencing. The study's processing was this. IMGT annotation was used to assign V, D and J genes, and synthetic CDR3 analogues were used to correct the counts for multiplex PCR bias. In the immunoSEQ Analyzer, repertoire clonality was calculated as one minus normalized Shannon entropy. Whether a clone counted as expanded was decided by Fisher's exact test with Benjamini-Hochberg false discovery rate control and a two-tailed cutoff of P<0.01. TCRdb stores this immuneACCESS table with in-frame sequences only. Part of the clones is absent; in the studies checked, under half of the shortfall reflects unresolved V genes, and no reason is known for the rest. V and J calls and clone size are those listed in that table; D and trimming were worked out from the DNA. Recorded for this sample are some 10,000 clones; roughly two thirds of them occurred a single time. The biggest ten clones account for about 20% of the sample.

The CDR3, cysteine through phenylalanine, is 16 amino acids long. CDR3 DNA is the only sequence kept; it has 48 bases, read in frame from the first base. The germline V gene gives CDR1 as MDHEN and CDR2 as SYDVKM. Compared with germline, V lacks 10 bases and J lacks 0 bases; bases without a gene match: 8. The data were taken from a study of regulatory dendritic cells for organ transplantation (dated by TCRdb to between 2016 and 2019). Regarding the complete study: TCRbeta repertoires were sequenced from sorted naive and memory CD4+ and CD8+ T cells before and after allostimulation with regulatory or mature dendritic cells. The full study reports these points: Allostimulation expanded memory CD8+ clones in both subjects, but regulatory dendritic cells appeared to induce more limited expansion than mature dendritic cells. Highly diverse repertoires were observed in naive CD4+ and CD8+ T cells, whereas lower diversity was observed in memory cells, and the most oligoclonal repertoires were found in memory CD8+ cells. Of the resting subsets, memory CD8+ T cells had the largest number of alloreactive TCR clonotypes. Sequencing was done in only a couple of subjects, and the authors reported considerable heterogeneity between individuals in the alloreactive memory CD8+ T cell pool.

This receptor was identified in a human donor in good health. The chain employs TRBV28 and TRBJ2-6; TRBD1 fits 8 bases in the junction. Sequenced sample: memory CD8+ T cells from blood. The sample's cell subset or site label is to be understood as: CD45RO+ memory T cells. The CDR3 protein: CATTGQGISGANVLTF. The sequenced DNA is TGTGCCACCACCGGACAGGGCATCTCTGGGGCCAACGTCCTGACTTTC.